The 9 T cell receptor beta chains below come from one sample, sequenced in a study of CD8 T cells in Susac syndrome. Random hexamers were used to reverse transcribe an amount of roughly 0.45 to 1 ug RNA. TCRdb re-called the immunoSEQ multiplex PCR reads through MiXCR, storing one row per CDR3 protein. The table shows 140,000 to 150,000 distinct CDR3 sequences, with approximately 96% occurring only once. Sequenced material: CD4+ T cells from PBMCs. These receptors were obtained from a human donor with Susac syndrome.

The chain links TRBV3-1 to TRBJ2-7; D is ambiguous. V was trimmed by 1 base and J by 11 bases, leaving 15 bases between them. There are 13 residues in the CDR3. Germline V gives CDR1 LGHDT, CDR2 YNNKEL (reference sequence). CDR3 in DNA: TGTGCCAGCAGCCAAGGATCCCTAGGGTATGAGTACTTC. Its protein product is CASSQGSLGYEYF.

This chain connects TRBV20-1 to TRBJ1-5; TRBD1 matches at 7 bases. The CDR3 totals 13 residues. Germline lookup yields CDR1 DFQATT and CDR2 SNEGSKA (reference sequence). The V and J ends lost 6 bases and 0 bases, in that order; junction bases with no gene match: 2. The CDR3 DNA is TGCAGTGCCAGGGACAGTAGCAATCAGCCCCAGCATTTT. It is translated as CSARDSSNQPQHF.

The rearrangement uses TRBV6-5 and TRBJ2-3; D possibly corresponds to TRBD2 (6 bases). Germline CDR1 and CDR2: MNHEY and SVGAGI. The V end lost 0 bases, the J end lost 0 bases, and 10 bases lay between the germline ends. This CDR3 contains 16 residues. The CDR3 loop is CASSYSGGASTDTQYF. The DNA of the CDR3 is TGTGCCAGCAGTTACTCCGGCGGGGCTAGCACAGATACGCAGTATTTT.

V usage is TRBV20-1 and J usage is TRBJ2-1; TRBD1 might be the D (6 bases). The CDR3 sequence is 12 residues long. Germline CDR1 and CDR2: DFQATT and SNEGSKA (reference sequence). V lost 5 bases to trimming and J lost 7 bases, with 12 bases between them. Here the CDR3 DNA reads TGCAGTGCTCCAACCGACAGGAATGAGCAGTTCTTC. Translated: CSAPTDRNEQFF.

This chain links TRBV11-2 with TRBJ2-1; the match to TRBD2 covers 10 bases. The CDR3 length is 16 residues. V trimming: 2 bases; J trimming: 8 bases; junction bases outside the gene matches: 9. The germline V gene encodes CDR1 SGHAT and CDR2 FQNNGV. Here the CDR3 DNA reads TGTGCCAGCAGCTTAAATCTAGCGGGGGAGGAGGATGAGCAGTTCTTC. It yields the protein CASSLNLAGEEDEQFF.

The chain has TRBV5-1 and TRBJ2-5; D call uncertain. Looked up from germline, CDR1 is SGHRS and CDR2 is YFSETQ. V lost 2 bases, J lost 2 bases, and 7 bases lay in between. This CDR3 is built from 13 residues. CDR3 region: CASSLRQQETQYF. As DNA, the CDR3 is TGCGCCAGCAGCTTAAGGCAGCAAGAGACCCAGTACTTC.

J is TRBJ2-2 and V is TRBV6-4, with 11 nucleotides matching TRBD1. Trimming cost V 4 bases and J 4 bases; bases outside gene matches: 2. This CDR3 has 15 amino acids. Germline-derived CDR1 and CDR2 are MRHNA and SNTAGT. The CDR3 coding sequence is TGTGCCAGCAGTGCCGGGACAGGGGGCACCGGGGAGCTGTTTTTT. Encoded protein: CASSAGTGGTGELFF.

CDR3 region: CASGGISYEQYF. In DNA, the CDR3 is TGTGCCAGCGGGGGGATCTCCTACGAGCAGTACTTC. This chain connects TRBV2 to TRBJ2-7; weak D call: TRBD2 (6 bases). Trimming took 8 bases from V and 0 from J, leaving 8 bases between them. Germline V gene data show CDR1 as SNHLY and CDR2 as FYNNEI. The CDR3 runs to 12 residues.

The rearrangement links TRBV20-1 to TRBJ1-2; D perhaps matches TRBD1 (5 bases). In germline, CDR1 is DFQATT, CDR2 SNEGSKA (reference sequence). The CDR3 sequence is 12 residues long. V was trimmed by 5 bases and J by 1 base, leaving 8 bases between them. CDR3 bases: TGCAGTGCTCCACAGGTTAACTATGGCTACACCTTC. Its translation is CSAPQVNYGYTF.